This TCR beta chain was observed in a study of T cell responses to AZD1222 COVID-19 vaccine. Study conclusions and caveats: Nearly half of the spike-specific TCRs reportedly recognize variant regions that carry no mutations.

This clone was recorded once. The antigen remains undetermined. Some clones are missing from TCRdb's copy, which holds only in-frame ones; the method was immunoSEQ multiplex PCR. The table has approximately 96,000 clones, under 95% seen once. CDR3 length equals 15 residues. Specimen: peripheral blood, collected 28 days after the second AZD1222 dose. The V and J genes are TRBV21-1 and TRBJ2-1; no DNA check was done on the table's D call, TRBD2. TRBV21-1 has pseudogene status. This TCR was sampled from an adult who received the AZD1222 COVID-19 vaccine. CDR3 DNA: TGTGCCAGCAGCAAAGGTGCTAGCGAGTACAATGAGCAGTTCTTC. Amino acids: CASSKGASEYNEQFF.